The clone carrying this TCR beta chain was observed a single time. Generated by immunoSEQ multiplex PCR, the TCRdb table keeps only in-frame clones and is missing some. This table holds 55,000 to 80,000 clones, 81% found once. The data are from a study of PD-L1 blockade in urothelial cancer. In the study overall: Patients went on atezolizumab around 2014, receiving 1,200 mg intravenously every 3 weeks. Blood analyses occurred 3 weeks (second dose) and 6 weeks post treatment start. When blood samples were assessed, the median T cell count was around 150,000.

The time point here: pretreatment peripheral blood. Pretreatment and on-treatment blood mononuclear cell samples were taken, totaling between 1 and 8 time points per patient. V was clipped by 10 bases and J by 7 bases; unmatched bases: 13. This CDR3 is built from 13 residues. Germline V gives CDR1 LNHDA, CDR2 SQIVND (reference sequence). This chain uses TRBV19 with TRBJ2-7; 7 nucleotides align to TRBD2. The sample in question was PBMCs, obtained around atezolizumab (anti-PD-L1) treatment. This sequence was found in a man in his 70s with urothelial cancer. The CDR3 is CATASAGVGEQYF. CDR3 sequence (DNA): TGTGCCACCGCATCGGCGGGAGTGGGAGAGCAGTACTTC.